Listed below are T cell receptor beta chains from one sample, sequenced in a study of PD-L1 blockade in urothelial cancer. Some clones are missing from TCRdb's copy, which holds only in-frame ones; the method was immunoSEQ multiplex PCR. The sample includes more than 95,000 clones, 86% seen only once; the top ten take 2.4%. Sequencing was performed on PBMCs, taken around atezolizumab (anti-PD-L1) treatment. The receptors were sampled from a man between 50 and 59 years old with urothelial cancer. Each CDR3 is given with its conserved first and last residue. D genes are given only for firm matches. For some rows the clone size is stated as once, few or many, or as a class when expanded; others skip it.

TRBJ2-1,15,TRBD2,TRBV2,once,TGTGCCAGCAGCGCCTTTGGGACTAGCGGGAGTGAGCAGTTCTTC,CASSAFGTSGSEQFF
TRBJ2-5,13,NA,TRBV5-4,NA,TGTGCCAGCAGCCCGAACTTCGGGGAGACCCAGTACTTC,CASSPNFGETQYF
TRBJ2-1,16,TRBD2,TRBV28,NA,TGTGCCAGCAGTCCCGGACTAGCGGGAGGGACCAATGAGCAGTTCTTC,CASSPGLAGGTNEQFF
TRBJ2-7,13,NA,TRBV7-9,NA,TGTGCCAGCAGCTCTACAGAAGCCTACGAGCAGTACTTC,CASSSTEAYEQYF
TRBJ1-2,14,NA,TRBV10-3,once,TGTGCCATCAGTGACGGACGGGGGGATTATGGCTACACCTTC,CAISDGRGDYGYTF
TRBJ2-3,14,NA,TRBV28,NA,TGTGCCAGCAGTTTGAGCGGGAGCACAGATACGCAGTATTTT,CASSLSGSTDTQYF
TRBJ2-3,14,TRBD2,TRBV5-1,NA,TGCGCCACCGGGACTAGCGGGCACACAGATACGCAGTATTTT,CATGTSGHTDTQYF
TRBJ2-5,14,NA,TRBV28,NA,TGTGCCAGCAGTTTACTGAGGTTCCAAGAGACCCAGTACTTC,CASSLLRFQETQYF
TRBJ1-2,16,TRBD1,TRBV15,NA,TGTGCCACCAGCAGGTCGGACAGGGGGGCTAACTATGGCTACACCTTC,CATSRSDRGANYGYTF
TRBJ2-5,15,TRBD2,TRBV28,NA,TGTGCCAGCAGTTTATTAGCGGGAGGCCCCGAGACCCAGTACTTC,CASSLLAGGPETQYF
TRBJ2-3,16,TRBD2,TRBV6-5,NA,TGTGCCAGCAGTTATGTTAGCGGGACCCGCACAGATACGCAGTATTTT,CASSYVSGTRTDTQYF
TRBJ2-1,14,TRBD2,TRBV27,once,TGTGCCAGCCGGACTAGCGGGAGCCTCGCTGAGCAGTTCTTC,CASRTSGSLAEQFF
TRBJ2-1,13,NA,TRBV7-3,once,TGTGCCAGCAGCCCGCGGCCCGCCGGAGAGCAGTTCTTC,CASSPRPAGEQFF
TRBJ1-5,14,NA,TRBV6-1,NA,TGTGCCAGCAGTGAATTGGGCCTCGGTCAGCCCCAGCATTTT,CASSELGLGQPQHF
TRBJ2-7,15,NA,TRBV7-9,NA,TGTGCCAGCAGCTTAGTTTCAGGTAGCTCCTACGAGCAGTACTTC,CASSLVSGSSYEQYF
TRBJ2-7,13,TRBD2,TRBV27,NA,TGTGCCAGCAGCCCCCCCACTAGCGCCGAGCAGTACTTC,CASSPPTSAEQYF
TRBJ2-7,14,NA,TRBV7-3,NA,TGTGCCAGCAGCCCTTCCCCTGGAGCCTACGAGCAGTACTTC,CASSPSPGAYEQYF
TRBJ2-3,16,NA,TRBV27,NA,TGTGCCAGCAGTATGGCGCGGCTCCAGAGCACAGATACGCAGTATTTT,CASSMARLQSTDTQYF
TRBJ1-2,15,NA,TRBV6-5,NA,TGTGCCAGCACTGACGGGGGGATAACTGGCTATGGCTACACCTTC,CASTDGGITGYGYTF
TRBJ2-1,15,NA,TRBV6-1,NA,TGTGCCAGCAGTGAAGAGGCGGGAACCTACAATGAGCAGTTCTTC,CASSEEAGTYNEQFF
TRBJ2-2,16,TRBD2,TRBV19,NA,TGTGCCAGTAGTGAGGCTAGCGGAACTAACACCGGGGAGCTGTTTTTT,CASSEASGTNTGELFF
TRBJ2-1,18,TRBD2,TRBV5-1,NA,TGCGCCAGCAGCGCTCTCGGAGAGCGGGAGGGCCCCTACAATGAGCAGTTCTTC,CASSALGEREGPYNEQFF
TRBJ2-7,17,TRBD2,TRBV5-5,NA,TGTGCCAGCAGCTTTGGGACTAGCGGGACCATCCCCTACGAGCAGTACTTC,CASSFGTSGTIPYEQYF